A single sample gave rise to the 21 T cell receptor beta chains below, sequenced in a study of blood T cell repertoires in COVID-19. Method: immunoSEQ multiplex PCR; TCRdb's copy keeps in-frame clones and lacks some. Counted here are 250,000 or so clones, around 90% occurring once; the ten biggest clones make up 2.1%. Sequenced material: peripheral blood. These receptors were taken from a woman aged 60-70 years with COVID-19, enrolled during active disease.

As concerns this clone: This CDR3 is also generated by other DNA sequences in the sample. The chain is built from TRBV4-1 and TRBJ1-1; weak D call: TRBD1 (6 bases). Germline loops: CDR1 MGHRA, CDR2 YSYEKL. V gave up 2 bases and J gave up 2 bases, with 9 bases separating them. The CDR3 is 14 residues long. The CDR3 spells CASSQRGSNTEAFF. The CDR3 region has the DNA TGCGCCAGCAGCCAAAGGGGGTCAAACACTGAAGCTTTCTTT.

The V call is TRBV7-3, the J call TRBJ1-1; 8 nucleotides match TRBD1. CDR1 SGHTA and CDR2 FQGTGA come from the germline V gene. This CDR3 contains 13 residues. J lost 4 bases, V lost 9 bases, and 7 bases had no gene match. The DNA for the CDR3 is TGTGCCAGTGCTTATGACAGGGGCACTGAAGCTTTCTTT. The encoded protein is CASAYDRGTEAFF.

This chain joins TRBV15 and TRBJ2-3, with 9 nucleotides matching TRBD2. CDR3 size: 16 residues. V gave up 1 base and J gave up 5 bases; unmatched junction bases: 7. Per the germline V gene, CDR1 is LNHNV and CDR2 is YYDKDF (reference sequence). CDR3 loop: CATSRGTSDVLDTQYF. The CDR3 DNA is TGTGCCACCAGCAGAGGGACTAGCGACGTCCTAGATACGCAGTATTTT. Full variable domain (rest looked up from reference TRBV15 and TRBJ2-3): DAMVIQNPRYQVTQFGKPVTLSCSQTLNHNVMYWYQQKSSQAPKLLFHYYDKDFNNEADTPDNFQSRRPNTSFCFLDIRSPGLGDTAMYLCATSRGTSDVLDTQYFGPGTRLTVL.

The chain carries TRBV18 and TRBJ1-4; the D gene is possibly TRBD1 (5 bases). The length of the CDR3 is 16 residues. The ends were cut back, 3 bases at V and 0 bases at J, with 11 bases in the middle. CDR1 KGHSH and CDR2 LQKENI come from the germline V gene. Here the CDR3 reads CASSPGQISTNEKLFF. The CDR3 bases are TGTGCCAGCTCACCTGGACAAATATCAACTAATGAAAAACTGTTTTTT.

This clone was counted a single time. The V call is TRBV7-3, the J call TRBJ1-4, with D possibly TRBD1 on 5 matching bases. This CDR3 region has 16 residues. Trimming removed 0 bases at V and 8 bases at J, with 16 bases between. The germline V gene encodes CDR1 SGHTA and CDR2 FQGTGA. The DNA of the CDR3 is TGTGCCAGCAGCTTAACGTACCCGGGACTTTGGGAAAAACTGTTTTTT. Translating it yields CASSLTYPGLWEKLFF.

V and J are TRBV5-1 and TRBJ1-5; TRBD1 is a possible D gene (6 bases). Trimming shortened V by 0 bases and J by 2 bases, and 12 bases separated the two germline ends. Germline values: CDR1 SGHRS, CDR2 YFSETQ. This CDR3 spans 16 amino acids. The CDR3 DNA reads TGCGCCAGCAGCTTGGAAGGCAGGGGTGGCAATCAGCCCCAGCATTTT. It is translated as CASSLEGRGGNQPQHF.

This chain uses TRBV6-2 or TRBV6-3 with TRBJ1-6, with a tentative D call TRBD1 (6 bases). Germline lookup yields CDR1 MNHEY and CDR2 SVGEGT. V was shortened by 2 bases and J by 0 bases, with 23 bases between the two germline ends. This CDR3 has 21 amino acids. This CDR3 reads CASSYLSYPGQLSSYNSPLHF. CDR3 bases: TGTGCCAGCAGTTACCTTTCCTACCCGGGACAACTAAGCTCCTATAATTCACCCCTCCACTTT.

V is TRBV18 and J is TRBJ1-6, with D possibly TRBD1 on 6 matching bases. Trimming stripped 5 bases from V and 9 bases from J, with 17 bases between. The CDR3 spans 15 residues. The germline gives CDR1 KGHSH, CDR2 LQKENI. CDR3 protein: CASSANRVGGSPLHF. For the CDR3, the DNA is TGTGCCAGCTCAGCGAACAGGGTCGGAGGTTCACCCCTCCACTTT. Filled out from reference TRBV18 and TRBJ1-6, the complete variable domain reads NAGVMQNPRHLVRRRGQEARLRCSPMKGHSHVYWYRQLPEEGLKFMVYLQKENIIDESGMPKERFSAEFPKEGPSILRIQQVVRGDSAAYFCASSANRVGGSPLHFGNGTRLTVT.

The chain combines TRBV4-1 with TRBJ2-2; TRBD1 aligns across 7 bases. The germline V gene has CDR1 MGHRA and CDR2 YSYEKL. The CDR3 is 19 amino acids. V dropped 1 base and J dropped 0; count of bases not matched to a gene: 11. Here the CDR3 DNA reads TGCGCCAGCAGCCAAGGGTATCCGCCGGGACAGACGAACACCGGGGAGCTGTTTTTT. Translated, it gives CASSQGYPPGQTNTGELFF.

This clone was seen just once. The gene calls are TRBV2 and TRBJ1-1, with a possible D match to TRBD1 (6 bases). V lost 11 bases and J 7 bases, leaving 14 bases between the germline ends. The CDR3 has 11 amino acids. The germline V gene encodes CDR1 SNHLY and CDR2 FYNNEI. CDR3 loop: CADVGGREAFF. The CDR3 nucleotides are TGTGCCGATGTAGGGGGTCGTGAAGCTTTCTTT.

The count of this clone is one. The V call is TRBV9, the J call TRBJ1-3; TRBD1 agrees at 7 bases. V was pared by 0 bases and J by 8 bases, with 5 bases of the junction left unmatched. The germline CDR1 and CDR2 sequences are SGDLS and YYNGEE. This CDR3 is built from 14 residues. CDR3 region: CASSVEGAGHTIYF. The CDR3 bases are TGTGCCAGCAGCGTAGAGGGGGCAGGGCACACCATATATTTT.

The CDR3 here is CASRVGGGNQPQHF. The CDR3 bases are TGTGCCAGCAGAGTCGGGGGGGGCAATCAGCCCCAGCATTTT. The chain uses TRBV28 and TRBJ1-5; TRBD1 is a possible D gene (5 bases). V was shortened by 6 bases and J by 2 bases, with 11 bases between the two germline ends. Germline values: CDR1 MDHEN, CDR2 SYDVKM. The CDR3 has 14 amino acids. Variable domain in full (rest from reference TRBV28 and TRBJ1-5): DVKVTQSSRYLVKRTGEKVFLECVQDMDHENMFWYRQDPGLGLRLIYFSYDVKMKEKGDIPEGYSVSREKKERFSLILESASTNQTSMYLCASRVGGGNQPQHFGDGTRLSIL.

J is TRBJ2-2 and V is TRBV3-1 (or the pseudogene TRBV3-2); TRBD2 matches 7 bases. Germline V lookup: CDR1 LGHDT, CDR2 YNNKEL (reference sequence). With 6 bases clipped from V and 3 bases from J, the junction kept 7 bases outside the gene matches. The CDR3 has 15 residues. This chain's CDR3 is CASRFGLVDTGELFF. The DNA of the CDR3 is TGTGCCAGCAGATTCGGACTAGTGGACACCGGGGAGCTGTTTTTT.

The V call is TRBV20-1, the J call TRBJ1-1, with D possibly TRBD1 on 5 matching bases. In germline, CDR1 is DFQATT, CDR2 SNEGSKA (reference sequence). The CDR3 consists of 11 residues. The V end was cut by 3 bases, the J end by 6 bases, with 8 bases between. The CDR3 DNA is TGCAGTGCTAGTACAGGAGCTGAAGCTTTCTTT. As protein: CSASTGAEAFF.

V is TRBV19 and J is TRBJ2-7, with D perhaps matching TRBD1 (6 bases). Trimming cost V 5 bases and J 7 bases, with 18 bases left between them. The CDR3 length is 14 residues. Germline CDR1 is LNHDA and CDR2 is SQIVND (reference sequence). CDR3 bases: TGTGCCAGTAGTTCGCGACAGGCCTTAAGGGAGCAGTACTTC. Its translation: CASSSRQALREQYF.

The chain joins TRBV7-2 to TRBJ2-1; TRBD2 matches at 9 bases. V lost 3 bases, J lost 6 bases, and 6 bases stayed unmatched. Germline CDR1 SGHTA, CDR2 FQGNSA. CDR3 size: 15 residues. The CDR3 spells CASSFAGGTSNEQFF. The CDR3 DNA reads TGTGCCAGCAGCTTCGCGGGGGGGACGAGCAATGAGCAGTTCTTC. Full variable domain (outside the CDR3, taken from reference TRBV7-2 and TRBJ2-1): GAGVSQSPSNKVTEKGKDVELRCDPISGHTALYWYRQSLGQGLEFLIYFQGNSAPDKSGLPSDRFSAERTGGSVSTLTIQRTQQEDSAVYLCASSFAGGTSNEQFFGPGTRLTVL.

This chain connects TRBV30 to TRBJ1-4, with 9 bases matching TRBD1. Germline CDR1 is GTSNPN and CDR2 is SVGIG (reference sequence). This CDR3 region has 14 residues. The J segment lost 5 bases and the V segment lost 5 bases, leaving 6 bases of the junction unmatched. CDR3 nucleotides: TGTGCCTGGGGAACTGACAGGGGGAATGAAAAACTGTTTTTT. This sequence encodes CAWGTDRGNEKLFF.

The chain carries TRBV10-1 and TRBJ1-1; 7 nucleotides match TRBD1. The CDR3 has 16 amino acids. The germline V gene encodes CDR1 WNHNN and CDR2 SYGVQD (reference sequence). V was pared by 5 bases and J by 2 bases, with 11 bases of the junction left unmatched. CDR3 loop: CASSPLVDRLNTEAFF. In DNA, the CDR3 is TGCGCCAGCAGTCCCCTGGTGGACAGGTTAAACACTGAAGCTTTCTTT.

V and J are TRBV4-1 and TRBJ2-5; 14 positions agree with TRBD2. With V trimmed by 3 bases and J by 5 bases, 8 bases remained unmatched. CDR1 is MGHRA, CDR2 YSYEKL, per germline. The CDR3 covers 17 residues. In DNA, the CDR3 is TGCGCCAGCAGCCAGAGACTAGCGGGGGGGATTCCGGAGACCCAGTACTTC. Translating gives CASSQRLAGGIPETQYF.

This chain uses TRBV5-8 with TRBJ1-2, with D unclear. V lost 5 bases and J lost 4, with 18 bases in between. This CDR3 has 15 amino acids. In germline, CDR1 is SGHTS, CDR2 YDEGEE. The chain's CDR3 is CASSPRGLGSYGYTF. CDR3 sequence (DNA): TGTGCCAGCAGTCCGCGAGGGCTAGGGAGCTATGGCTACACCTTC.

This chain uses TRBV4-1 with TRBJ1-4; D might be TRBD1 (6 bases). CDR1 MGHRA and CDR2 YSYEKL come from the germline V gene. The CDR3 is 16 amino acids. Trimming took 3 bases from V and 6 from J, leaving 17 bases between them. CDR3 DNA sequence: TGCGCCAGCAGCCATGGTACAGGGAGTCAGGATGAAAAACTGTTTTTT. Translated: CASSHGTGSQDEKLFF.